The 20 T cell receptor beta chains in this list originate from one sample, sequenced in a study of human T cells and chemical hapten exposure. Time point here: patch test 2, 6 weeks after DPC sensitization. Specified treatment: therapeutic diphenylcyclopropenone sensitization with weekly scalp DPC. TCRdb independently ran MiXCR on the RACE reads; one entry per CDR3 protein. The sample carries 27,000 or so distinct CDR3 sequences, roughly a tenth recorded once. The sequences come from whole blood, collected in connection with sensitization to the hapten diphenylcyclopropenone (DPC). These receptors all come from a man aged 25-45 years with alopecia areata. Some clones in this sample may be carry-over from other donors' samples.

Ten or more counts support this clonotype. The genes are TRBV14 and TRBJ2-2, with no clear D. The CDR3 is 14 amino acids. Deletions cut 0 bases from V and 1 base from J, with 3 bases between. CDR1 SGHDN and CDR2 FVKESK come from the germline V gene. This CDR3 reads CASSQDWNTGELFF. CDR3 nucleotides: TGTGCCAGCAGCCAAGACTGGAACACCGGGGAGCTGTTTTTT.

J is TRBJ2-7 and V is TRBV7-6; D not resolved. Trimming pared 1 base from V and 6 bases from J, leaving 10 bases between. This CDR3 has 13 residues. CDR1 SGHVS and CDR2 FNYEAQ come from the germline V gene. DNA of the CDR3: TGTGCCAGCAGCTTAGAATCTGGCGGCGAGCAGTACTTC. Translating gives CASSLESGGEQYF.

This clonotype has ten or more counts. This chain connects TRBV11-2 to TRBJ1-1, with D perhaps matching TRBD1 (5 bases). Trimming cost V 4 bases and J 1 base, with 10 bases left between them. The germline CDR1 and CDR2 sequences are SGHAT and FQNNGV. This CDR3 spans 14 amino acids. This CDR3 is CASSSGGPNTEAFF. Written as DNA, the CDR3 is TGTGCCAGCAGCTCGGGGGGACCGAACACTGAAGCTTTCTTT. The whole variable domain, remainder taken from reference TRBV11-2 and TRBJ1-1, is EAGVAQSPRYKIIEKRQSVAFWCNPISGHATLYWYQQILGQGPKLLIQFQNNGVVDDSQLPKDRFSAERLKGVDSTLKIQPAKLEDSAVYLCASSSGGPNTEAFFGQGTRLTVV.

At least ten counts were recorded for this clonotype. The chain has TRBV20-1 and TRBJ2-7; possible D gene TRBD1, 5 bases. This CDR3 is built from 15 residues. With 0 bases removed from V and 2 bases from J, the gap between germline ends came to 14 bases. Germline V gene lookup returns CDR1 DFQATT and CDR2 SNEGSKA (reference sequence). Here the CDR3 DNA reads TGCAGTGCTAGAGATTCGGCAGGGATCCCCTACGAGCAGTACTTC. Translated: CSARDSAGIPYEQYF.

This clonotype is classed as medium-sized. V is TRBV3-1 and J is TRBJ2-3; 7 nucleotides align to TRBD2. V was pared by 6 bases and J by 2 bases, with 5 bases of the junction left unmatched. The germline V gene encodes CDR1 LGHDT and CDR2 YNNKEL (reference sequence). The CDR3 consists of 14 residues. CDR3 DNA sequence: TGTGCCAGCAGTCTGAGCGGGGCCACAGATACGCAGTATTTT. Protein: CASSLSGATDTQYF.

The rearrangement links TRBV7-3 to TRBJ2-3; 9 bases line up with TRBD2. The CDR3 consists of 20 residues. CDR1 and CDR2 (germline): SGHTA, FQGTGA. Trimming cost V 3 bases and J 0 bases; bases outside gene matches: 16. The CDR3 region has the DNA TGTGCCAGCAGCTTCGGACTAGCGAGGGGGACTAATACTAGCACAGATACGCAGTATTTT. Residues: CASSFGLARGTNTSTDTQYF.

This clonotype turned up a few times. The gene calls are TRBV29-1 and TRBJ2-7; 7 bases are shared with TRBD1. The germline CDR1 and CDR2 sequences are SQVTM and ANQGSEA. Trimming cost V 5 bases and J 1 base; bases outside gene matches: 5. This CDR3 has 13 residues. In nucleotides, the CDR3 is TGCAGCGTTTGGGACAGATTATCCTACGAGCAGTACTTC. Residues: CSVWDRLSYEQYF.

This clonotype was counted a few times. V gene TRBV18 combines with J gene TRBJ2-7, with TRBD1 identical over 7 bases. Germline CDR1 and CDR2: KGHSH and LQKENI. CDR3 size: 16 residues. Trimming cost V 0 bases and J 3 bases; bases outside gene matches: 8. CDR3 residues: CASSPPSTGYVYEQYF. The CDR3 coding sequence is TGTGCCAGCTCACCACCCTCGACAGGGTACGTCTACGAGCAGTACTTC.

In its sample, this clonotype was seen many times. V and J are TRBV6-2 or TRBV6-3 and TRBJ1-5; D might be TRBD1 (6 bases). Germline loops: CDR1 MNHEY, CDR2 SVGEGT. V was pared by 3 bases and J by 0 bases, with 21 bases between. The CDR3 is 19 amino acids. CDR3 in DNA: TGTGCCAGCAGTTATTCGGTTTTTGACAGGACCTATAGCAATCAGCCCCAGCATTTT. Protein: CASSYSVFDRTYSNQPQHF.

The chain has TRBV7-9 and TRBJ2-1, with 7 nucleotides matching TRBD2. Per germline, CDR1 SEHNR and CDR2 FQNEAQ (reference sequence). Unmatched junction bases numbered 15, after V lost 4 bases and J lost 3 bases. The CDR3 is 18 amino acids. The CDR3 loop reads CASSYLPLSAGDYNEQFF. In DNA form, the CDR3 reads TGTGCCAGCAGCTACTTACCTCTTTCGGCGGGGGACTACAATGAGCAGTTCTTC.

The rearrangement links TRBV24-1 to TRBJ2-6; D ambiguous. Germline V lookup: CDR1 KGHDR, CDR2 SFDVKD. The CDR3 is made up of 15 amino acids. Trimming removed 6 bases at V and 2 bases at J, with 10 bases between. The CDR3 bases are TGTGCCACCAGTCCTGGCGAGGCTGGGGCCAACGTCCTGACTTTC. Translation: CATSPGEAGANVLTF.

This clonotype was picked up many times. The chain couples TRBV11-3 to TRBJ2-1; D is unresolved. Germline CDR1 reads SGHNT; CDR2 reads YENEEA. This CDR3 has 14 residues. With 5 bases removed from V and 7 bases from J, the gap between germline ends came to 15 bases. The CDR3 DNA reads TGTGCCAGCAGCACCCGTGCGGACGGAAATGAGCAGTTCTTC. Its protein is CASSTRADGNEQFF.

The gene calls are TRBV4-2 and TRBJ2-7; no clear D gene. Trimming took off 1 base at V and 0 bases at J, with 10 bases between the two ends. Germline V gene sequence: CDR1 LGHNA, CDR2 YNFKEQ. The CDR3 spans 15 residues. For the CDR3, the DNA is TGTGCCAGCAGCCAAGGCCTGGGAAGCTCCTACGAGCAGTACTTC. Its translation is CASSQGLGSSYEQYF.

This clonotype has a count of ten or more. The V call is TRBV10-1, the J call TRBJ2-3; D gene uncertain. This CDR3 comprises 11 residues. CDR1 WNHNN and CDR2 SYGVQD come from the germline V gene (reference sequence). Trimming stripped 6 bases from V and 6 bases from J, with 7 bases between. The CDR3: CASSPWDTQYF. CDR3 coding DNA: TGCGCCAGCAGCCCATGGGATACGCAGTATTTT.

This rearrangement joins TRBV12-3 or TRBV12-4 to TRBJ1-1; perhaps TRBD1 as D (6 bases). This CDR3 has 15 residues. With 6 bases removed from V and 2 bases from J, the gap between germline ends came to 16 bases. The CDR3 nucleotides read TGTGCCAGCAGACCAACTAGGGGGAGCAACACTGAAGCTTTCTTT. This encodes CASRPTRGSNTEAFF.

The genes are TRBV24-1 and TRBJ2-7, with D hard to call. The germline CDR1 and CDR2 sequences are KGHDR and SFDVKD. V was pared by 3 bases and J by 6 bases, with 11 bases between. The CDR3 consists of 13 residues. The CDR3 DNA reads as TGTGCCACCAGTGATCTAGGAGAACGCGAGCAGTACTTC. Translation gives CATSDLGEREQYF.

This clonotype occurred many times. CDR3 loop: CASSQPTALNTLNYGYTF. The CDR3 bases are TGTGCCAGCAGCCAGCCGACAGCTTTAAATACTCTAAACTATGGCTACACCTTC. V is TRBV3-1 and J is TRBJ1-2; D perhaps matches TRBD1 (5 bases). Looked up from germline, CDR1 is LGHDT and CDR2 is YNNKEL (reference sequence). Trimming pared 3 bases from V and 2 bases from J, leaving 22 bases between. This CDR3 is built from 18 residues.

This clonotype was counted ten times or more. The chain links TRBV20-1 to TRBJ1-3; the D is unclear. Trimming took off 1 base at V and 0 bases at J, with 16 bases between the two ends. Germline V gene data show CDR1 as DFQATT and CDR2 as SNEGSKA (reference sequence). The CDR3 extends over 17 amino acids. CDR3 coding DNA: TGCAGTGCTAGAGCAGCAGGACCCTTTTTCTCTGGAAACACCATATATTTT. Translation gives CSARAAGPFFSGNTIYF.

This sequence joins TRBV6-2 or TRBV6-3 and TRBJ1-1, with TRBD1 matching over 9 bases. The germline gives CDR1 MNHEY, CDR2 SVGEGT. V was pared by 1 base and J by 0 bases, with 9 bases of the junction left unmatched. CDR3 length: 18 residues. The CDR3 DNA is TGTGCCAGCAGTTACTTCCGGGACAGGGCTTCCATGAACACTGAAGCTTTCTTT. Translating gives CASSYFRDRASMNTEAFF.

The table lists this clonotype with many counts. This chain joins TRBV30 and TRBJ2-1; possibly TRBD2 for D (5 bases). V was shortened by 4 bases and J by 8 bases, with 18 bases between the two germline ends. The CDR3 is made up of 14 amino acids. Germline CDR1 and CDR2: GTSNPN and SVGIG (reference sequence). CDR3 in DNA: TGTGCCTGGAACGACATACCGCGGGTCGATGAGCAGTTCTTC. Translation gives CAWNDIPRVDEQFF.